These T cell receptor beta chains were read from a single sample in a study of technical replicates of blood from a handful of donors. This table comes from immunoSEQ multiplex PCR, and its TCRdb copy is limited to in-frame clones, with some not included. This sample yields tens of thousands of clones, of which about 94% are seen a single time; under 0.4% belongs to the top ten. Sample: T cells isolated from PBMCs. These receptors all come from a human donor in good health. Both conserved end residues are part of each CDR3. A D gene is named only where the DNA matches it firmly. Expanded clones get a size class; other rows say once, few or many, or leave the size out.

D	V	J	size	CDR3	DNA
NA	TRBV7-8	TRBJ2-2	NA	CASSYQAGLIAGELFF	TGTGCCAGCAGCTATCAGGCAGGGCTGATAGCCGGGGAGCTGTTTTTT
TRBD2	TRBV2	TRBJ2-3	NA	CASSGLAASTDTQYF	TGTGCCAGCAGTGGACTAGCGGCTAGCACAGATACGCAGTATTTT
TRBD2	TRBV28	TRBJ2-7	NA	CASRPGTSGRSYEQYF	TGTGCCAGCAGGCCAGGGACTAGCGGGAGGTCCTACGAGCAGTACTTC
TRBD1	TRBV5-6	TRBJ2-7	NA	CASSRDRGYEQYF	TGTGCCAGCAGCAGGGACAGGGGGTACGAGCAGTACTTC
NA	TRBV10-3	TRBJ2-3	NA	CAIGATESTDTQYF	TGTGCCATCGGGGCAACAGAGAGCACAGATACGCAGTATTTT
NA	TRBV6-5	TRBJ1-2	NA	CASISMDGYTF	TGTGCCAGCATATCTATGGATGGCTACACCTTC
TRBD1	TRBV13	TRBJ2-2	NA	CASSFRGSTGELFF	TGTGCCAGCAGCTTCAGGGGGTCCACCGGGGAGCTGTTTTTT
NA	TRBV6-1	TRBJ1-1	once	CASSANPPTGLSWAEAFF	TGTGCCAGCAGTGCCAACCCTCCTACAGGGTTATCTTGGGCTGAAGCTTTCTTT
NA	TRBV6-1	TRBJ1-1	NA	CASSAGTEAFF	TGTGCCAGCAGTGCAGGGACAGAAGCTTTCTTT
TRBD1	TRBV19	TRBJ1-2	NA	CASSYQGAKGYTF	TGTGCCAGTAGTTACCAGGGGGCTAAAGGCTACACCTTC
NA	TRBV27	TRBJ2-1	once	CASSLWLEIGSYNEQFF	TGTGCCAGCAGTTTATGGTTAGAAATCGGCTCCTACAATGAGCAGTTCTTC